A selection of T cell receptor beta chains follows, all from one sample in a study of identical twins' blood T cells. TCRdb re-called the 5' RACE reads through MiXCR, storing one row per CDR3 protein. The sample includes hundreds of thousands of distinct CDR3 sequences, roughly 30% of them seen just once. Sequences were obtained from PBMCs. All receptors come from a woman aged 18 to 49 in good health. CDR3s include the opening cysteine and the closing phenylalanine or tryptophan. A D gene is named only where the DNA matches it firmly. For some rows the clone size is stated as once, few or many, or as a class when expanded; others skip it.

clone_size: -; d_call: TRBD2; v_call: TRBV18; j_call: TRBJ2-1; cdr3_aa: CASSPRTSSYNEQFF; cdr3_nt: TGTGCCAGTTCACCCCGGACTAGCTCCTACAATGAGCAGTTCTTC
clone_size: few; d_call: -; v_call: TRBV20-1; j_call: TRBJ2-1; cdr3_aa: CSVLLPHNEQFF; cdr3_nt: TGCAGTGTTCTCCTCCCACACAATGAGCAGTTCTTC
clone_size: -; d_call: TRBD1; v_call: TRBV5-1; j_call: TRBJ1-1; cdr3_aa: CASKTTGGSAEAFF; cdr3_nt: TGCGCCAGCAAGACCACAGGGGGCAGCGCTGAAGCTTTCTTT
clone_size: few; d_call: TRBD2; v_call: TRBV3-1; j_call: TRBJ2-1; cdr3_aa: CASSLGLATYNEQFF; cdr3_nt: TGTGCCAGCAGCCTGGGACTAGCGACGTACAATGAGCAGTTCTTC
clone_size: -; d_call: -; v_call: TRBV7-8; j_call: TRBJ1-3; cdr3_aa: CASGPGSPSGNTIYF; cdr3_nt: TGTGCCAGCGGCCCGGGCAGTCCCTCTGGAAACACCATATATTTT
clone_size: few; d_call: TRBD1; v_call: TRBV4-3; j_call: TRBJ1-2; cdr3_aa: CASSQVPGQGASLTGYTF; cdr3_nt: TGCGCCAGCAGCCAGGTACCAGGACAGGGGGCCTCTCTCACTGGCTACACCTTC
clone_size: -; d_call: -; v_call: TRBV7-2; j_call: TRBJ2-5; cdr3_aa: CASSLVRKQETQYF; cdr3_nt: TGTGCCAGCAGCTTAGTCAGGAAACAAGAGACCCAGTACTTC
clone_size: -; d_call: -; v_call: TRBV12-3/TRBV12-4; j_call: TRBJ2-7; cdr3_aa: CASSFNIYEQYF; cdr3_nt: TGTGCCAGCAGTTTTAACATTTACGAGCAGTACTTC
clone_size: -; d_call: -; v_call: TRBV12-3/TRBV12-4; j_call: TRBJ1-2; cdr3_aa: CASSIGGGNGYTF; cdr3_nt: TGTGCCAGCAGTATAGGAGGCGGGAATGGCTACACCTTC
clone_size: -; d_call: -; v_call: TRBV7-2; j_call: TRBJ1-1; cdr3_aa: CASTNRRMNTEAFF; cdr3_nt: TGTGCCAGCACAAACCGTCGGATGAACACTGAAGCTTTCTTT
clone_size: -; d_call: -; v_call: TRBV7-9; j_call: TRBJ2-1; cdr3_aa: CASSFRSGLLMDEQFF; cdr3_nt: TGTGCCAGCAGCTTCCGTTCGGGCCTGCTTATGGATGAGCAGTTCTTC
clone_size: -; d_call: -; v_call: TRBV9; j_call: TRBJ1-5; cdr3_aa: CASSPGTINQPQHF; cdr3_nt: TGTGCCAGCAGCCCTGGGACGATCAATCAGCCCCAGCATTTT
clone_size: -; d_call: -; v_call: TRBV20-1; j_call: TRBJ2-1; cdr3_aa: CSARSGVARNEQFF; cdr3_nt: TGCAGTGCTAGATCTGGGGTAGCCCGCAATGAGCAGTTCTTC
clone_size: once; d_call: TRBD2; v_call: TRBV29-1; j_call: TRBJ2-7; cdr3_aa: CSVTSGNTYEQYF; cdr3_nt: TGCAGCGTGACTAGCGGGAATACTTACGAGCAGTACTTC
clone_size: many; d_call: -; v_call: TRBV5-1; j_call: TRBJ1-1; cdr3_aa: CASSPGLTEAFF; cdr3_nt: TGCGCCAGCAGCCCGGGGCTCACTGAAGCTTTCTTT
clone_size: few; d_call: TRBD1; v_call: TRBV12-5; j_call: TRBJ1-5; cdr3_aa: CASAQGGGNQPQHF; cdr3_nt: TGTGCTAGTGCCCAGGGGGGTGGCAATCAGCCCCAGCATTTT
clone_size: many; d_call: -; v_call: TRBV29-1; j_call: TRBJ1-1; cdr3_aa: CSVGRANTEAFF; cdr3_nt: TGCAGCGTTGGACGGGCGAACACTGAAGCTTTCTTT
clone_size: many; d_call: -; v_call: TRBV30; j_call: TRBJ1-1; cdr3_aa: CALSKTEGVTEAFF; cdr3_nt: TGTGCCTTATCGAAAACGGAAGGGGTGACTGAAGCTTTCTTT
clone_size: -; d_call: -; v_call: TRBV20-1; j_call: TRBJ1-2; cdr3_aa: CSARGDGPNYGYTF; cdr3_nt: TGCAGTGCTAGAGGTGACGGCCCTAACTATGGCTACACCTTC
clone_size: -; d_call: -; v_call: TRBV29-1; j_call: TRBJ1-2; cdr3_aa: CSVDDMEANYGYTF; cdr3_nt: TGCAGCGTCGACGACATGGAGGCTAACTATGGCTACACCTTC
clone_size: -; d_call: -; v_call: TRBV7-9; j_call: TRBJ1-2; cdr3_aa: CASSLEVPGGGGHTF; cdr3_nt: TGTGCCAGCAGCTTAGAGGTTCCAGGAGGAGGTGGCCACACCTTC
clone_size: -; d_call: TRBD1; v_call: TRBV20-1; j_call: TRBJ1-1; cdr3_aa: CSARSHRGSTEACF; cdr3_nt: TGCAGTGCTAGATCCCACAGGGGTAGCACTGAAGCTTGCTTT
clone_size: -; d_call: TRBD1; v_call: TRBV20-1; j_call: TRBJ2-7; cdr3_aa: CSARKPGQLYEQYF; cdr3_nt: TGCAGTGCTAGGAAACCGGGACAGCTATACGAGCAGTACTTC
clone_size: few; d_call: TRBD2; v_call: TRBV11-2; j_call: TRBJ2-1; cdr3_aa: CASIHRGGRYNEQFF; cdr3_nt: TGTGCCAGCATTCACCGGGGGGGAAGGTACAATGAGCAGTTCTTC
clone_size: many; d_call: -; v_call: TRBV20-1; j_call: TRBJ2-7; cdr3_aa: CSAPPQGHSYEQYF; cdr3_nt: TGCAGTGCTCCACCACAGGGACACTCCTACGAGCAGTACTTC
clone_size: -; d_call: TRBD1; v_call: TRBV20-1; j_call: TRBJ2-7; cdr3_aa: CSARPWDRGNEQYF; cdr3_nt: TGCAGTGCTAGACCTTGGGACAGGGGGAACGAGCAGTACTTC
clone_size: -; d_call: -; v_call: TRBV9; j_call: TRBJ1-2; cdr3_aa: CASSLPGSQSYTF; cdr3_nt: TGTGCCAGCAGCTTACCCGGGTCCCAAAGCTACACCTTC
clone_size: few; d_call: -; v_call: TRBV12-3/TRBV12-4; j_call: TRBJ2-2; cdr3_aa: CASTGGGSGTGELFF; cdr3_nt: TGTGCCAGCACCGGAGGAGGGTCCGGCACCGGGGAGCTGTTTTTT
clone_size: -; d_call: -; v_call: TRBV28; j_call: TRBJ1-5; cdr3_aa: CASSRSARGNQPQHF; cdr3_nt: TGTGCCAGCAGTCGCTCGGCAAGAGGCAATCAGCCCCAGCATTTT
clone_size: -; d_call: -; v_call: TRBV5-1; j_call: TRBJ1-1; cdr3_aa: CASSKGRERGGTEAFF; cdr3_nt: TGCGCCAGCAGCAAGGGCAGGGAGAGGGGCGGCACTGAAGCTTTCTTT
clone_size: -; d_call: -; v_call: TRBV11-3; j_call: TRBJ2-2; cdr3_aa: CASSFEGDNGDLFF; cdr3_nt: TGTGCCAGCAGCTTCGAAGGGGATAACGGGGATCTGTTTTTT
clone_size: -; d_call: -; v_call: TRBV7-8; j_call: TRBJ1-1; cdr3_aa: CASSNLGTLNTEAFF; cdr3_nt: TGTGCCAGCAGCAACCTCGGGACGTTGAACACTGAAGCTTTCTTT
clone_size: -; d_call: -; v_call: TRBV12-3/TRBV12-4; j_call: TRBJ1-2; cdr3_aa: CASSLARGAIYGYTF; cdr3_nt: TGTGCCAGCAGTTTGGCGCGGGGCGCTATCTATGGCTACACCTTC
clone_size: few; d_call: -; v_call: TRBV6-6; j_call: TRBJ1-2; cdr3_aa: CASRNLGGEVYGYTF; cdr3_nt: TGTGCCAGCAGGAATTTGGGGGGCGAAGTCTATGGCTACACCTTC
clone_size: -; d_call: TRBD1; v_call: TRBV19; j_call: TRBJ1-2; cdr3_aa: CASSRTGTYGYTF; cdr3_nt: TGTGCCAGTAGCCGGACAGGGACCTATGGCTACACCTTC
clone_size: -; d_call: -; v_call: TRBV3-1; j_call: TRBJ2-3; cdr3_aa: CASSRRAGAIQTPTDTQYF; cdr3_nt: TGTGCCAGCAGCCGAAGGGCAGGGGCTATACAAACGCCCACAGATACGCAGTATTTT
clone_size: -; d_call: -; v_call: TRBV27; j_call: TRBJ1-2; cdr3_aa: CASSLTRGGIYGYTF; cdr3_nt: TGTGCCAGCAGTTTAACTAGGGGGGGGATCTATGGCTACACCTTC
clone_size: -; d_call: -; v_call: TRBV7-9; j_call: TRBJ2-2; cdr3_aa: CASSLDSNTGEPFF; cdr3_nt: TGTGCCAGCAGCTTAGATAGCAACACCGGGGAGCCGTTTTTT
clone_size: -; d_call: -; v_call: TRBV4-1; j_call: TRBJ1-2; cdr3_aa: CASSQEDRMGYGYTF; cdr3_nt: TGCGCCAGCAGCCAAGAGGACCGGATGGGCTATGGCTACACCTTC
clone_size: many; d_call: TRBD2; v_call: TRBV7-9; j_call: TRBJ2-7; cdr3_aa: CASSQSREATYEQYF; cdr3_nt: TGTGCCAGCAGCCAGAGTCGGGAGGCGACCTACGAGCAGTACTTC
clone_size: -; d_call: -; v_call: TRBV28; j_call: TRBJ2-2; cdr3_aa: CASNRGGVEGTGELFF; cdr3_nt: TGTGCCAGCAACAGAGGAGGGGTGGAGGGAACCGGGGAGCTGTTTTTT
clone_size: few; d_call: TRBD1; v_call: TRBV7-9; j_call: TRBJ1-2; cdr3_aa: CASSRQGSFYGYTF; cdr3_nt: TGTGCCAGCAGTCGACAGGGATCCTTCTATGGCTACACCTTC
clone_size: -; d_call: -; v_call: TRBV5-1; j_call: TRBJ2-1; cdr3_aa: CASNLGIAGYNEQFF; cdr3_nt: TGCGCCAGCAACCTAGGGATTGCGGGGTACAATGAGCAGTTCTTC
clone_size: -; d_call: -; v_call: TRBV9; j_call: TRBJ1-1; cdr3_aa: CASSPVWEKTEAFF; cdr3_nt: TGTGCCAGCAGCCCGGTGTGGGAGAAAACTGAAGCTTTCTTT
clone_size: many; d_call: -; v_call: TRBV20-1; j_call: TRBJ1-1; cdr3_aa: CSGVRHATEAFF; cdr3_nt: TGCAGTGGGGTGCGCCATGCCACTGAAGCTTTCTTT
clone_size: -; d_call: -; v_call: TRBV6-5; j_call: TRBJ1-2; cdr3_aa: CASSYTRGAGYTF; cdr3_nt: TGTGCCAGCAGTTACACACGGGGTGCCGGCTACACCTTC
clone_size: -; d_call: -; v_call: TRBV7-2; j_call: TRBJ1-4; cdr3_aa: CASSTRMVQLFF; cdr3_nt: TGTGCCAGCAGCACCCGAATGGTGCAACTGTTTTTT
clone_size: -; d_call: TRBD2; v_call: TRBV30; j_call: TRBJ2-1; cdr3_aa: CAWSVGTIDNEQFF; cdr3_nt: TGTGCCTGGAGTGTAGGGACTATCGACAATGAGCAGTTCTTC
clone_size: many; d_call: -; v_call: TRBV4-1; j_call: TRBJ1-1; cdr3_aa: CASSHLKVRPRNTEAFF; cdr3_nt: TGCGCCAGCAGCCACCTAAAGGTCCGGCCGCGGAACACTGAAGCTTTCTTT
clone_size: -; d_call: -; v_call: TRBV7-9; j_call: TRBJ1-5; cdr3_aa: CASSSGEPQHF; cdr3_nt: TGTGCCAGCAGCTCAGGGGAGCCCCAGCATTTT